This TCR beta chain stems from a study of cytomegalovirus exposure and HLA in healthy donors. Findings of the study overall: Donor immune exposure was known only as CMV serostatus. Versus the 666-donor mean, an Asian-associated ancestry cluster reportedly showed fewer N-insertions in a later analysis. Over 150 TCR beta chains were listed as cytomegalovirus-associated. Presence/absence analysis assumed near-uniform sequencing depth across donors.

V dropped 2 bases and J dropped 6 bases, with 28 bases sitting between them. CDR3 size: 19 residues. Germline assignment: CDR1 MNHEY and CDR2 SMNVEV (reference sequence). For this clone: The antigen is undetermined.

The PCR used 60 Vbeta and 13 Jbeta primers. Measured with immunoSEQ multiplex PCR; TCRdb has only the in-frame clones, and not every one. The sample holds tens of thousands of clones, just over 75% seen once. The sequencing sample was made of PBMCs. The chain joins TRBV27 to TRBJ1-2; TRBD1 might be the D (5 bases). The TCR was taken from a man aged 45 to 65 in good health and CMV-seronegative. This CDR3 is CASSLTAEGQGRFVDGYTF. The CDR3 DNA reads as TGTGCCAGCAGTTTAACGGCGGAGGGGCAGGGAAGATTTGTGGATGGCTACACCTTC.